This TCR beta chain is drawn from a study of shared clonotypes between healthy human individuals. Turning to this clone: Antigen unknown. At the DNA level, this CDR3 is encoded by other sequences in the same sample as well.

Study-wide findings and caveats: Across four donors, naive CD4 shared 5% to 6%, naive CD8 more than 3%, memory CD4 over 2%, memory CD8 approximately 0.4%. Sorted-subset sequencing, rarefaction showed, was incomplete despite large depth. Non-shared clonotypes showed lower generation probabilities than clonotypes common to all four donors.

The repertoire was sequenced with immunoSEQ multiplex PCR; TCRdb's copy has only in-frame clones and lacks some. This sample carries approximately 2.5 million clones, around nine tenths of them seen once, and the ten largest clones take over 0.12%. Germline-derived CDR1 and CDR2 are KGHSH and LQKENI. CDR3 length: 14 amino acids. Trimming shortened V by 4 bases and J by 0 bases, and 9 bases separated the two germline ends. This receptor was identified in a man between 18 and 35 years old in good health. The J gene is TRBJ1-1, the V gene TRBV18; a possible D gene is TRBD1 (5 bases). Sequencing used naive CD4+ T cells sorted from blood. Subset indicated: CD45RA+ positively selected. CDR3 in amino acids: CASSLGAVNTEAFF. The CDR3 region has the DNA TGTGCCAGCTCACTAGGGGCCGTGAACACTGAAGCTTTCTTT.